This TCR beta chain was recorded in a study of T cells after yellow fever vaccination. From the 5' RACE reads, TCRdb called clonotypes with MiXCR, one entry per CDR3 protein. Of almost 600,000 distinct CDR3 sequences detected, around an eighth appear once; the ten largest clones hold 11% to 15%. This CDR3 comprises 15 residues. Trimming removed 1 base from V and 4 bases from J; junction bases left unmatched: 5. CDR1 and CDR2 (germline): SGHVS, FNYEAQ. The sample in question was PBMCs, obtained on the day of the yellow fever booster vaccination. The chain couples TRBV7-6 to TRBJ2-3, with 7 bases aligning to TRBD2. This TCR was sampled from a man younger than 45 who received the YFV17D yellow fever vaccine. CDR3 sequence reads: CASSLGTGGSDTQYF. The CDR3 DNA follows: TGTGCCAGCAGCTTAGGAACGGGAGGATCAGATACGCAGTATTTT.